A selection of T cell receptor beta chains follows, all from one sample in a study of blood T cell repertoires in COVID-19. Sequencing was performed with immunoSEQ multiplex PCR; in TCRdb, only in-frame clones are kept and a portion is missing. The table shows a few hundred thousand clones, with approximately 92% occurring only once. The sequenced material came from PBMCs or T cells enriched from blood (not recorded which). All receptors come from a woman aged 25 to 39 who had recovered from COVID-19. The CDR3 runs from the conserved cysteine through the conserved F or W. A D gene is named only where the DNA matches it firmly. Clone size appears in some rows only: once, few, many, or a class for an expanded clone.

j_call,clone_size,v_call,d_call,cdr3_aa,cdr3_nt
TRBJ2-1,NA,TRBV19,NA,CASSISYHEQFF,TGTGCCAGTAGTATTAGTTACCATGAGCAGTTCTTC
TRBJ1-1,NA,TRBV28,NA,CASSSAGPPNEAFF,TGTGCCAGCAGTAGCGCGGGACCCCCCAATGAAGCTTTCTTT
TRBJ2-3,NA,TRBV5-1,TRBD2,CASNLNPGLAPDTQYF,TGCGCCAGCAACCTAAACCCGGGACTAGCCCCAGATACGCAGTATTTT
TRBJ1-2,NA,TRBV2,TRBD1,CAVDRAGYGYTF,TGTGCCGTCGACAGGGCGGGCTATGGCTACACCTTC
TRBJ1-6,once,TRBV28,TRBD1,CASSLDRGLSPLHF,TGTGCCAGCAGCCTCGACAGGGGGCTTTCACCCCTCCACTTT
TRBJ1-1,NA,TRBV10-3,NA,CAIRPQGNTEAFF,TGTGCCATCAGGCCCCAGGGGAACACTGAAGCTTTCTTT
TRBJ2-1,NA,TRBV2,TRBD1,CASSGHDRGEQFF,TGTGCCAGCAGTGGGCACGACAGGGGTGAGCAGTTCTTC
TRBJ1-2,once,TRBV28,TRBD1,CATRGGQIRSGYTF,TGTGCCACCCGAGGGGGCCAAATACGGAGTGGCTACACCTTC
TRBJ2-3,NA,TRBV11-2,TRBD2,CASTQTRTSGRWGTDTQYF,TGTGCCAGCACCCAAACGAGGACTAGCGGGAGGTGGGGCACAGATACGCAGTATTTT
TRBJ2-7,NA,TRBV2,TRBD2,CASGQAGVPPYYEQYF,TGTGCCAGCGGTCAAGCGGGAGTTCCCCCCTACTACGAGCAGTACTTC
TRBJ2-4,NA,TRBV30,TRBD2,CAWSVYAGGGAKNIQYF,TGTGCCTGGAGTGTATATGCGGGGGGTGGGGCCAAAAACATTCAGTACTTC
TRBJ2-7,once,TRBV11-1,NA,CASSLTATYEQYF,TGTGCCAGCAGCTTAACAGCTACCTACGAGCAGTACTTC